This TCR beta chain was recovered during a study of beta chain features in type 1 diabetes. General observations from the study: Shorter TCRB CDR3s, moderately but significantly so, were found in Type 1 diabetes patients in all four CD4+ subsets.

This clone was detected a few times. Its specificity is not known. Germline-derived CDR1 and CDR2 are SGHNT and YYREEE (reference sequence). V lost 4 bases and J lost 3, with 8 bases in between. The CDR3 contains 13 residues. Sequencing targeted expressed TCRB transcripts, as all isolated RNA had been reverse transcribed. TCRdb's table, derived via immunoSEQ multiplex PCR, lists solely in-frame clones and lacks some. The sample consists of 85,000 to 110,000 clones, 25% to 35% of them appearing once. V usage is TRBV5-4 and J usage is TRBJ2-1; D is unresolved. Sequencing used central memory CD4+ T cells from blood. The source is a woman aged 18-35 years with type 1 diabetes. DNA of the CDR3: TGTGCCAGCAGCCCCAGGTTCTACAATGAGCAGTTCTTC. Its protein is CASSPRFYNEQFF.